The 22 T cell receptor beta chains below come from one sample, sequenced in a study of T-cell reconstitution after alpha-beta-depleted transplantation in children. A library of TCRbeta sequences, prepared with unique molecular identifiers, was generated. TCRdb fed the PCR reads into MiXCR, producing one record per CDR3 protein. The table has roughly 790,000 distinct CDR3 sequences, less than 20% seen once. This specimen was PBMCs, mostly from graft donor cells, taken 360 days after TCRalphabeta/CD19-depleted stem cell transplant. The source of these receptors is a male patient under 18 who had a stem cell transplant for acute lymphoblastic leukemia, so the T cells may come from the graft donor.

This clonotype was seen a few times. DNA for the CDR3: TGTGCCACCAGCAGAGAAGAGGGGGGCTATGGCTACACCTTC. Its protein product is CATSREEGGYGYTF. The chain links TRBV15 to TRBJ1-2; a possible D gene is TRBD1 (6 bases). V was clipped by 0 bases and J by 4 bases, with 9 bases between them. Germline-derived CDR1 and CDR2 are LNHNV and YYDKDF (reference sequence). The CDR3 is 14 residues long.

The CDR3 sequence: CASRAPWAIGSYEQYF. The CDR3 nucleotides are TGTGCCAGCAGAGCTCCCTGGGCAATTGGATCCTACGAGCAGTACTTC. The gene calls are TRBV25-1 and TRBJ2-7; no clear D. CDR3 size: 16 residues. Germline V CDR1 and CDR2: MGHDK, SYGVNS. V was pared by 6 bases and J by 1 base, with 19 bases between.

This clonotype was seen a handful of times. The chain is built from TRBV5-1 and TRBJ2-7; 8 nucleotides match TRBD2. This CDR3 spans 14 amino acids. The V segment lost 4 bases and the J segment 2 bases; nucleotides outside the gene matches: 5. Germline CDR1 SGHRS, CDR2 YFSETQ. CDR3 sequence (DNA): TGCGCCAGCAGCGTTAGCGGGGTGGCCTACGAGCAGTACTTC. It encodes CASSVSGVAYEQYF.

The table lists this clonotype with a few counts. V is TRBV5-1 and J is TRBJ2-1; 13 nucleotides align to TRBD2. The J segment lost 2 bases and the V segment lost 3 bases, leaving 5 bases of the junction unmatched. The CDR3 spans 17 residues. Germline V gene sequence: CDR1 SGHRS, CDR2 YFSETQ. The CDR3 is CASSWGTSGTTYNEQFF. CDR3 sequence (DNA): TGCGCCAGCAGCTGGGGGACTAGCGGGACAACCTACAATGAGCAGTTCTTC.

The chain joins TRBV5-6 to TRBJ2-1; 14 bases map to TRBD2. This CDR3 comprises 20 residues. Looked up from germline, CDR1 is SGHDT and CDR2 is YYEEEE. The V and J ends lost 0 bases and 4 bases, in that order; junction bases with no gene match: 12. CDR3 amino acids: CASSLVPGGTSGSPYNEQFF. In DNA, the CDR3 is TGTGCCAGCAGCTTGGTCCCGGGAGGGACTAGCGGGAGCCCTTACAATGAGCAGTTCTTC.

In this sample, this clonotype turned up a few times. The chain joins TRBV7-2 to TRBJ2-5; D is perhaps TRBD1 or TRBD2 (5 bases each). The CDR3 has 15 residues. Trimming stripped 1 base from V and 7 bases from J, with 16 bases between. The germline V gene encodes CDR1 SGHTA and CDR2 FQGNSA. Written as DNA, the CDR3 is TGTGCCAGCAGCTTAGTTGCCCCGGGGCAGGGGACCCAGTACTTC. Protein: CASSLVAPGQGTQYF.

This clonotype appeared a single time. CDR3 sequence: CATSPLRDEETQYF. The CDR3 DNA is TGTGCCACCAGCCCTCTCCGGGACGAAGAGACCCAGTACTTC. The rearrangement uses TRBV15 and TRBJ2-5; D is tentatively TRBD1 or TRBD2 (5 bases each). V lost 5 bases and J 3 bases, leaving 13 bases between the germline ends. From germline, CDR1 is LNHNV and CDR2 YYDKDF (reference sequence). There are 14 residues in the CDR3. Drawing the rest from reference TRBV15 and TRBJ2-5, the complete variable domain is DAMVIQNPRYQVTQFGKPVTLSCSQTLNHNVMYWYQQKSSQAPKLLFHYYDKDFNNEADTPDNFQSRRPNTSFCFLDIRSPGLGDTAMYLCATSPLRDEETQYFGPGTRLLVL.

This sequence joins TRBV3-1 and TRBJ2-1; TRBD1 matches 7 bases. The V and J ends lost 1 base and 10 bases, in that order; junction bases with no gene match: 7. The CDR3 extends over 14 amino acids. The germline CDR1 and CDR2 sequences are LGHDT and YNNKEL (reference sequence). The CDR3 loop is CASSQGRDRNEQFF. The CDR3 DNA reads as TGTGCCAGCAGCCAAGGCAGGGACAGAAACGAGCAGTTCTTC.

The chain uses TRBV6-1 and TRBJ1-1; D not certain. This CDR3 is 16 amino acids long. Germline V lookup: CDR1 MNHNS, CDR2 SASEGT. Trimming cost V 6 bases and J 3 bases, with 20 bases left between them. The CDR3 DNA reads as TGTGCCAGCAGGGACCGGGATCTCAATTGGGACACTGAAGCTTTCTTT. Translation gives CASRDRDLNWDTEAFF.

This clonotype was detected a few times. The genes are TRBV15 and TRBJ2-7, with D perhaps given as TRBD1 or TRBD2 (6 bases each). The CDR3 extends over 13 amino acids. V lost 8 bases, J lost 3 bases, and 14 bases lay in between. Germline CDR1 and CDR2: LNHNV and YYDKDF (reference sequence). The CDR3 here is CATERGGGYEQYF. Written as DNA, the CDR3 is TGTGCCACCGAGCGAGGGGGAGGCTACGAGCAGTACTTC.

This clonotype came up a few times. DNA for the CDR3: TGCAGTGCTACCGGGACGGGGGATTCACCCCTCCACTTT. This sequence encodes CSATGTGDSPLHF. This sequence joins TRBV20-1 and TRBJ1-6; a possible D gene is TRBD1 (5 bases). Trimming cost V 4 bases and J 8 bases, with 12 bases left between them. Looked up from germline, CDR1 is DFQATT and CDR2 is SNEGSKA (reference sequence). The CDR3 length is 13 residues.

This chain joins TRBV5-6 and TRBJ1-6; possible D gene TRBD1, 6 bases. CDR1 is SGHDT, CDR2 YYEEEE, per germline. The CDR3 consists of 15 residues. V gave up 0 bases and J gave up 6 bases, with 10 bases separating them. The CDR3: CASSLESGVNSPLHF. Written as DNA, the CDR3 is TGTGCCAGCAGCTTGGAGTCAGGGGTTAATTCACCCCTCCACTTT. Together with reference TRBV5-6 and TRBJ1-6, the CDR3 gives the full variable domain: DAGVTQSPTHLIKTRGQQVTLRCSPKSGHDTVSWYQQALGQGPQFIFQYYEEEERQRGNFPDRFSGHQFPNYSSELNVNALLLGDSALYLCASSLESGVNSPLHFGNGTRLTVT.

This clonotype came up a few times. The chain couples TRBV5-1 to TRBJ2-1, with 15 bases identical to TRBD2. Looked up from germline, CDR1 is SGHRS and CDR2 is YFSETQ. Trimming cost V 0 bases and J 7 bases; bases outside gene matches: 8. CDR3 length equals 18 residues. This CDR3 is CASSLAWTSGRGLNEQFF. The CDR3 coding sequence is TGCGCCAGCAGCTTGGCCTGGACTAGCGGGAGGGGTCTTAATGAGCAGTTCTTC.

In this sample, this clonotype turned up a few times. V usage is TRBV3-1 and J usage is TRBJ2-7; D remains unclear. This CDR3 contains 15 residues. Germline CDR1 LGHDT, CDR2 YNNKEL (reference sequence). Trimming took off 1 base at V and 2 bases at J, with 12 bases between the two ends. CDR3 in DNA: TGTGCCAGCAGCCAAGTACCGGACGGAGCCTACGAGCAGTACTTC. Translated, it gives CASSQVPDGAYEQYF.

The chain links TRBV9 to TRBJ1-2; perhaps TRBD1 as D (5 bases). The CDR3 is 13 amino acids. V was clipped by 4 bases and J by 3 bases, with 10 bases between them. Looked up from germline, CDR1 is SGDLS and CDR2 is YYNGEE. The CDR3 protein is CASSIDRDYGYTF. The CDR3 DNA is TGTGCCAGCAGCATCGACAGAGACTATGGCTACACCTTC.

V usage is TRBV7-8 and J usage is TRBJ1-1; D call uncertain. Germline V gives CDR1 SGHVS, CDR2 FQNEAQ. The germline V and J ends were trimmed by 6 bases and 4 bases, with 18 bases remaining between them. The CDR3 length is 15 residues. The CDR3 nucleotides read TGTGCCAGCAGTCCAGCGACGGTATTAAGCACTGAAGCTTTCTTT. Protein: CASSPATVLSTEAFF.

V gene TRBV20-1 combines with J gene TRBJ2-2; 8 positions match TRBD1. The CDR3 loop spans 13 amino acids. The germline CDR1 and CDR2 sequences are DFQATT and SNEGSKA (reference sequence). Trimming at V came to 4 bases and at J to 7 bases, leaving 5 bases not matched to a gene. CDR3 sequence reads: CSATGGAGGELFF. CDR3 DNA: TGCAGTGCTACAGGGGGCGCGGGCGGGGAGCTGTTTTTT.

This clonotype was recorded a few times. The gene calls are TRBV7-9 and TRBJ2-3, with 7 nucleotides matching TRBD2. Trimming took 3 bases from V and 1 from J; bases not matched to a gene: 10. The germline CDR1 and CDR2 sequences are SEHNR and FQNEAQ (reference sequence). There are 17 residues in the CDR3. CDR3 in amino acids: CASSLKLGTTRTDTQYF. The CDR3 DNA reads as TGTGCCAGCAGCTTGAAACTTGGGACTACGCGCACAGATACGCAGTATTTT.

V usage is TRBV6-2 or TRBV6-3 and J usage is TRBJ1-2; D remains ambiguous. The CDR3 loop spans 13 amino acids. From germline, CDR1 is MNHEY and CDR2 SVGEGT. Trimming cost V 2 bases and J 5 bases, with 9 bases left between them. The CDR3 DNA reads as TGTGCCAGCAGTTACGGGCTGCGGTATGGCTACACCTTC. It is translated as CASSYGLRYGYTF.

The CDR3 DNA reads as TGCGCCAGCAGCCTACAAATAGCGGGAGACCGGGGGGAGACCCAGTACTTC. Translated, it gives CASSLQIAGDRGETQYF. The chain is built from TRBV4-1 and TRBJ2-5; TRBD2 matches at 9 bases. Germline loops: CDR1 MGHRA, CDR2 YSYEKL. The trim removed 4 bases at V and 5 bases at J, leaving 14 bases unmatched. The CDR3 has 17 residues.

The chain employs TRBV9 and TRBJ1-2; 11 nucleotides agree with TRBD1. The CDR3 sequence is 18 residues long. CDR1 and CDR2 from the germline V gene are SGDLS and YYNGEE. V lost 4 bases and J lost 6; bases outside the gene matches: 17. The CDR3 spells CASSPTISPGQGAHGYTF. For the CDR3, the DNA is TGTGCCAGCAGCCCGACCATTTCCCCAGGACAGGGGGCGCATGGCTACACCTTC.

This clonotype was observed at least ten times. This chain joins TRBV5-6 and TRBJ2-2; weak D call: TRBD2 (5 bases). Trimming left V 0 bases short and J 7 bases short, with 10 bases between. Germline V CDR1 and CDR2: SGHDT, YYEEEE. The CDR3 is made up of 14 amino acids. CDR3 DNA: TGTGCCAGCAGCTTGGGACTACGGGACGGGGAGCTGTTTTTT. The encoded protein is CASSLGLRDGELFF.